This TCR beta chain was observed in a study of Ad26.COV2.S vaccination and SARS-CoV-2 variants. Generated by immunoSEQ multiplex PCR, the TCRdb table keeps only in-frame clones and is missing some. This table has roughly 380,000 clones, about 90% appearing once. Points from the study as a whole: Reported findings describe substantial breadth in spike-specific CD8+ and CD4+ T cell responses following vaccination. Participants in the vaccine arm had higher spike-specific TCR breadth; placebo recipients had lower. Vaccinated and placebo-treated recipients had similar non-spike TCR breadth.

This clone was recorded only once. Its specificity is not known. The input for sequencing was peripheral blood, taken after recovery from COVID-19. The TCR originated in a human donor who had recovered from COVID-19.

CDR3 sequence reads: CASSILAGAADTQYF. CDR3 nucleotides: TGTGCCAGTAGTATACTAGCGGGGGCCGCGGATACGCAGTATTTT. J is TRBJ2-3 and V is TRBV19; 10 nucleotides align to TRBD2. The CDR3 covers 15 residues. Germline V gene lookup returns CDR1 LNHDA and CDR2 SQIVND (reference sequence). V shed 2 bases and J 6 bases; nucleotides not matched to a gene: 5.